The 30 T cell receptor beta chains below all came from one sample that was sequenced in a study of shared clonotypes between healthy human individuals. Profiling relied on immunoSEQ multiplex PCR, and the TCRdb table lists in-frame clones only, not all of them. The profile covers about 480,000 clones, with about three quarters appearing a single time and around an eighth taken by the ten largest. The sample taken for sequencing was PBMCs. The receptors shown here come from a woman in her thirties or forties in good health. Some clones in this sample may be carry-over from other donors' samples.

This clone has a single count. The rearrangement uses TRBV7-7 and TRBJ2-5, with TRBD2 matching over 8 bases. V shed 5 bases, J shed 4 bases, and the junction held 6 bases outside the gene matches. Germline loops: CDR1 SSHAT, CDR2 FNYEAQ (reference sequence). The CDR3 is made up of 14 amino acids. CDR3 region: CASSRAGVGETQYF. In DNA, the CDR3 is TGTGCCAGCAGCAGAGCGGGGGTAGGAGAGACCCAGTACTTC.

V gene TRBV30 combines with J gene TRBJ2-7; TRBD2 matches 9 bases. Trimming removed 2 bases from V and 2 bases from J; junction bases left unmatched: 10. The germline CDR1 and CDR2 sequences are GTSNPN and SVGIG (reference sequence). This CDR3 comprises 16 residues. CDR3 coding DNA: TGTGCCTGGAGTAGGTCGCCCGTAGCGGGAGCCTACGAGCAGTACTTC. Translation gives CAWSRSPVAGAYEQYF.

The rearrangement links TRBV19 to TRBJ2-7; 8 nucleotides align to TRBD1. Germline lookup yields CDR1 LNHDA and CDR2 SQIVND (reference sequence). Trimming cost V 4 bases and J 4 bases; bases outside gene matches: 9. The CDR3 sequence is 15 residues long. CDR3 loop: CASSTSAGGRYEQYF. The CDR3 DNA reads TGTGCCAGTAGTACGTCGGCAGGGGGCAGGTACGAGCAGTACTTC.

The V gene is TRBV28, the J gene TRBJ1-2, with D unresolved. Trimming pared 6 bases from V and 8 bases from J, leaving 16 bases between. This CDR3 region has 13 residues. CDR1 and CDR2 from the germline V gene are MDHEN and SYDVKM. The CDR3 coding sequence is TGTGCCAGCAGCCACGCGGGGTATAGAGGCTACACCTTC. Amino acid sequence: CASSHAGYRGYTF.

This chain joins TRBV7-6 and TRBJ2-1, with TRBD2 identical over 7 bases. CDR3 size: 17 residues. Germline CDR1 reads SGHVS; CDR2 reads FNYEAQ. V lost 4 bases, J lost 5 bases, and 14 bases stayed unmatched. The CDR3 region has the DNA TGTGCCAGCAGCTCCAGACTAGCTCTAGGGTCACACAATGAGCAGTTCTTC. As protein: CASSSRLALGSHNEQFF.

V gene TRBV6-5 combines with J gene TRBJ2-7; 8 nucleotides line up with TRBD2. Germline CDR1 and CDR2: MNHEY and SVGAGI. The CDR3 consists of 15 residues. J gave up 4 bases and V 2 bases, and 7 bases lay outside the gene matches. The CDR3 DNA follows: TGTGCCAGCAGTTACGGGGGTAGCGGGAAGTACGAGCAGTACTTC. Translation: CASSYGGSGKYEQYF.

This clone occurred a few times. CDR3 in DNA: TGTGCCAGCAGCCCGACATATGAAAAACTGTTTTTT. This gives the protein CASSPTYEKLFF. The rearrangement links TRBV14 to TRBJ1-4, with D unclear. Trimming removed 4 bases from V and 6 bases from J, with 6 bases in between. This CDR3 comprises 12 residues. Germline CDR1 and CDR2: SGHDN and FVKESK.

This clone was observed a handful of times. The genes are TRBV29-1 and TRBJ1-1; 8 positions agree with TRBD1. Germline V CDR1 and CDR2: SQVTM, ANQGSEA. Trimming took 3 bases from V and 5 from J; bases not matched to a gene: 8. The CDR3 has 14 amino acids. CDR3 residues: CSVEHTGGRTEAFF. The CDR3 DNA is TGCAGCGTTGAGCATACAGGGGGTAGGACTGAAGCTTTCTTT.

The chain couples TRBV7-3 to TRBJ2-3; weak D call: TRBD2 (6 bases). CDR1 is SGHTA, CDR2 FQGTGA, per germline. This CDR3 has 13 residues. Trimming shortened V by 5 bases and J by 6 bases, and 12 bases separated the two germline ends. CDR3 in DNA: TGTGCCAGCAGCCCCATGCTAGCGGATACGCAGTATTTT. This codes for CASSPMLADTQYF.

The chain is built from TRBV2 and TRBJ2-5; a possible D gene is TRBD2 (6 bases). The V end lost 6 bases, the J end lost 5 bases, and 10 bases lay between the germline ends. This CDR3 contains 12 residues. CDR1 SNHLY and CDR2 FYNNEI come from the germline V gene. The CDR3 sequence is CASRSGGETQYF. The CDR3 DNA follows: TGTGCCAGCAGGTCCGGGGGTGAGACCCAGTACTTC.

This chain joins TRBV7-9 and TRBJ2-1; 15 nucleotides align to TRBD2. The germline V gene has CDR1 SEHNR and CDR2 FQNEAQ (reference sequence). The CDR3 has 15 residues. With 4 bases clipped from V and 7 bases from J, the junction kept 2 bases outside the gene matches. The CDR3 is CASSSGLAGGNEQFF. CDR3 sequence (DNA): TGTGCCAGCAGCTCAGGACTAGCGGGAGGGAATGAGCAGTTCTTC.

This chain links TRBV7-2 with TRBJ1-2, with D tentatively TRBD1 (5 bases). Trimming took 5 bases from V and 1 from J, leaving 11 bases between them. The germline CDR1 and CDR2 sequences are SGHTA and FQGNSA. The CDR3 has 14 residues. Written as DNA, the CDR3 is TGTGCCAGCAGCGGGGACGTTAGTAACTATGGCTACACCTTC. Its protein is CASSGDVSNYGYTF.

This chain joins TRBV27 and TRBJ2-5; possible D gene TRBD1, 6 bases. V was pared by 3 bases and J by 0 bases, with 8 bases between. CDR1 MNHEY and CDR2 SMNVEV come from the germline V gene (reference sequence). The CDR3 runs to 14 residues. The CDR3 nucleotides read TGTGCCAGCAGTTTTCACAGGGACCAAGAGACCCAGTACTTC. It translates to CASSFHRDQETQYF.

The V and J genes are TRBV28 and TRBJ2-5, with D perhaps assigned TRBD1 or TRBD2 (6 bases each). Germline CDR1 MDHEN, CDR2 SYDVKM. The CDR3 extends over 14 amino acids. V shed 6 bases and J shed 1 base, with 12 bases lying between them. CDR3 nucleotides: TGTGCCAGCAGCTCCCCGGGGGCCCAAGAGACCCAGTACTTC. It specifies CASSSPGAQETQYF.

The V call is TRBV2, the J call TRBJ1-1, with D possibly matching TRBD1 (5 bases). Trimming removed 6 bases at V and 3 bases at J, with 8 bases between. CDR3 size: 12 residues. The germline V gene encodes CDR1 SNHLY and CDR2 FYNNEI. CDR3 bases: TGTGCCAGCAGGGACACCTACACTGAAGCTTTCTTT. It translates to CASRDTYTEAFF.

This sequence joins TRBV18 and TRBJ1-1, with 9 positions matching TRBD1. CDR1 and CDR2 (germline): KGHSH, LQKENI. Unmatched junction bases numbered 2, after V lost 4 bases and J lost 5 bases. The CDR3 sequence is 13 residues long. The CDR3 nucleotides read TGTGCCAGCTCACTACAGGGGGCAACTGAAGCTTTCTTT. Protein sequence: CASSLQGATEAFF.

Only one count was recorded for this clone. The chain recombines TRBV2 with TRBJ2-5, with a weak D call TRBD2 (6 bases). Trimming took off 4 bases at V and 2 bases at J, with 8 bases between the two ends. This CDR3 has 13 residues. Germline V CDR1 and CDR2: SNHLY, FYNNEI. CDR3 residues: CASSGGLQETQYF. In DNA form, the CDR3 reads TGTGCCAGCAGTGGGGGACTTCAAGAGACCCAGTACTTC.

The gene calls are TRBV5-1 and TRBJ2-7; 9 bases align to TRBD1. J was trimmed by 7 bases and V by 0 bases; bases with no gene match: 8. Germline CDR1 is SGHRS and CDR2 is YFSETQ. CDR3 length equals 15 residues. The CDR3 DNA reads TGCGCCAGCAGCTTGGCGGGACAGGGTTTTGGAGAGCAGTACTTC. Protein product: CASSLAGQGFGEQYF. The full variable domain, completed using reference TRBV5-1 and TRBJ2-7, is KAGVTQTPRYLIKTRGQQVTLSCSPISGHRSVSWYQQTPGQGLQFLFEYFSETQRNKGNFPGRFSGRQFSNSRSEMNVSTLELGDSALYLCASSLAGQGFGEQYFGPGTRLTVT.

A few counts support this clone. J is TRBJ2-7 and V is TRBV5-6; TRBD1 is a possible D gene (5 bases). Germline CDR1 is SGHDT and CDR2 is YYEEEE. The CDR3 is 14 residues long. V was pared by 4 bases and J by 2 bases, with 13 bases between. The CDR3 reads CASSPLTGAYEQYF. In nucleotides, the CDR3 is TGTGCCAGCAGCCCTTTAACAGGAGCCTACGAGCAGTACTTC.

V usage is TRBV6-5 and J usage is TRBJ2-1; TRBD2 matches 8 bases. The CDR3 covers 15 residues. The V gene end was trimmed by 2 bases and the J gene end by 6 bases; junction bases not matched to a gene: 6. The germline gives CDR1 MNHEY, CDR2 SVGAGI. CDR3 sequence reads: CASSYGSGTPNEQFF. Here the CDR3 DNA reads TGTGCCAGCAGTTACGGTAGCGGGACCCCCAATGAGCAGTTCTTC.

Concerning this clone itself: The same CDR3 also results from other DNA sequences found in this sample. The chain joins TRBV28 to TRBJ2-6, with D hard to call. This CDR3 has 14 amino acids. Germline V gene sequence: CDR1 MDHEN, CDR2 SYDVKM. Trimming took 6 bases from V and 1 from J, leaving 7 bases between them. The CDR3 bases are TGTGCCAGCAGCCTGGGGTCTGGGGCCAACGTCCTGACTTTC. It codes for CASSLGSGANVLTF.

The chain has TRBV19 and TRBJ1-5; D ambiguous. V was pared by 3 bases and J by 11 bases, with 14 bases between. CDR3 length: 13 amino acids. Looked up from germline, CDR1 is LNHDA and CDR2 is SQIVND (reference sequence). As DNA, the CDR3 is TGTGCCAGTAGTATCAGCGGGTCCCGGACCCAGCATTTT. This encodes CASSISGSRTQHF.

V and J are TRBV28 and TRBJ2-6; D is undetermined. CDR3 size: 15 residues. Germline CDR1 and CDR2: MDHEN and SYDVKM. V was trimmed by 5 bases and J by 0 bases, leaving 8 bases between them. The chain's CDR3 is CASSLVNSGANVLTF. The CDR3 bases are TGTGCCAGCAGTCTAGTTAACTCTGGGGCCAACGTCCTGACTTTC.

Comment on this clone: With a far larger clone one base away, a read error is the likely cause. This rearrangement joins TRBV5-4 to TRBJ1-1; D is ambiguous. Trimming pared 2 bases from V and 0 bases from J, leaving 14 bases between. The CDR3 is 16 amino acids. Germline lookup yields CDR1 SGHNT and CDR2 YYREEE (reference sequence). CDR3: CASSFEIDKMNTEAFF. CDR3 DNA sequence: TGTGCCAGCAGCTTCGAGATAGATAAAATGAACACTGAAGCTTTCTTT.

Notes on this clone: Other DNA variants within this sample encode the same CDR3. The chain is built from TRBV28 and TRBJ1-5, with D possibly TRBD1 on 6 matching bases. This CDR3 comprises 13 residues. V was trimmed by 5 bases and J by 4 bases, leaving 9 bases between them. Germline assignment: CDR1 MDHEN and CDR2 SYDVKM. CDR3 DNA: TGTGCCAGCAGTCGGACAGTTAATCAGCCCCAGCATTTT. Its protein product is CASSRTVNQPQHF.

The chain is built from TRBV4-3 and TRBJ2-7; a possible D gene is TRBD2 (5 bases). Germline CDR1 reads LGHNA; CDR2 reads YSLEER. CDR3 length: 16 amino acids. V was shortened by 0 bases and J by 2 bases, with 14 bases between the two germline ends. Here the CDR3 reads CASSQDRAANTYEQYF. CDR3 nucleotides: TGCGCCAGCAGCCAAGATCGAGCGGCCAATACCTACGAGCAGTACTTC.

The chain combines TRBV21-1 with TRBJ2-5; TRBD1 is taken as the D call from the table, unchecked against the DNA. TRBV21-1 is a recognized pseudogene. CDR3 length: 16 amino acids. The CDR3 region is CASSKVRGQPKETQYF. Here the CDR3 DNA reads TGTGCCAGCAGCAAAGTGCGCGGACAGCCTAAAGAGACCCAGTACTTC.

This chain links TRBV7-3 with TRBJ1-1; D ambiguous. There are 13 residues in the CDR3. The V end was cut by 5 bases, the J end by 5 bases, with 12 bases between. Germline assignment: CDR1 SGHTA and CDR2 FQGTGA. The CDR3 nucleotides are TGTGCCAGCAGCCTCCAGCTGCTTACTGAAGCTTTCTTT. Protein sequence: CASSLQLLTEAFF.

This chain connects TRBV5-1 to TRBJ2-1; D possibly corresponds to TRBD2 (6 bases). The CDR3 covers 15 residues. The ends were cut back, 1 base at V and 10 bases at J, with 18 bases in the middle. Germline V CDR1 and CDR2: SGHRS, YFSETQ. CDR3 sequence: CASSLWGRSNWEQFF. The CDR3 region has the DNA TGCGCCAGCAGCTTGTGGGGGAGGTCGAATTGGGAGCAGTTCTTC.

CDR3 in DNA: TGTGCCAGCAGTTTATTTGGCGACGAGCAGTACTTC. It encodes CASSLFGDEQYF. The rearrangement links TRBV28 to TRBJ2-7, with D unresolved. CDR3 length: 12 amino acids. The V end lost 1 base, the J end lost 5 bases, and 6 bases lay between the germline ends. Germline V CDR1 and CDR2: MDHEN, SYDVKM.